Below, 4 T cell receptor beta chains from the same sample are listed, as sequenced in a study of blood T cell repertoires in COVID-19 (dated by TCRdb to about 2020). Library generation was performed with the immunoSEQ multiplex PCR assay. The table comes from immuneACCESS by way of TCRdb, which keeps in-frame sequences with V and J called. Part of the clones is missing from these tables; in studies checked, under half for an unresolved V gene and the rest for unknown reasons. Across this sample there are about 150,000 clones, with more than 65% seen only once. The top ten clonotypes cover approximately 9.7% of the sample. Sequencing was carried out using peripheral blood. These receptors originate from a woman aged 45-65 years with acute or convalescent COVID-19.

This chain uses TRBV7-2 with TRBJ2-7; 12 bases align to TRBD2. Germline V gives CDR1 SGHTA, CDR2 FQGNSA. The CDR3 consists of 18 residues. With 4 bases clipped from V and 2 bases from J, the junction kept 12 bases outside the gene matches. This CDR3 is CASSSRGGTSGRPYEQYF. CDR3 DNA sequence: TGTGCCAGCAGCTCCCGCGGGGGGACTAGCGGGCGACCCTACGAGCAGTACTTC. Full variable domain (outside the CDR3, taken from reference TRBV7-2 and TRBJ2-7): GAGVSQSPSNKVTEKGKDVELRCDPISGHTALYWYRQSLGQGLEFLIYFQGNSAPDKSGLPSDRFSAERTGGSVSTLTIQRTQQEDSAVYLCASSSRGGTSGRPYEQYFGPGTRLTVT.

This clone was seen just once. This chain uses TRBV2 with TRBJ2-3; TRBD1 agrees at 7 bases. Losses at the gene ends were 7 bases for V and 2 bases for J; bases not matched to a gene: 6. Germline V gene sequence: CDR1 SNHLY, CDR2 FYNNEI. This CDR3 is 14 amino acids long. The CDR3 nucleotides are TGTGCCAGCATCGGGACAGTGAACACAGATACGCAGTATTTT. It yields the protein CASIGTVNTDTQYF.

The chain uses TRBV4-3 and TRBJ1-5; TRBD1 agrees at 7 bases. The ends lost 4 bases at V and 3 bases at J; junction bases unmatched: 6. Per germline, CDR1 LGHNA and CDR2 YSLEER. The CDR3 sequence is 15 residues long. The CDR3 DNA follows: TGCGCCAGCAGCCCTGACGACAGGGTCAATCAGCCCCAGCATTTT. It codes for CASSPDDRVNQPQHF.

This clone appeared a few times. This chain joins TRBV19 and TRBJ1-2; 7 bases agree with TRBD1. V trimming: 4 bases; J trimming: 4 bases; junction bases outside the gene matches: 3. The CDR3 is 13 amino acids. CDR1 is LNHDA, CDR2 SQIVND, per germline (reference sequence). CDR3 residues: CASSNRGGYGYTF. CDR3 bases: TGTGCCAGTAGTAACAGGGGAGGCTATGGCTACACCTTC.